A single sample gave rise to the 13 T cell receptor beta chains below, sequenced in a study of neurological immune-mediated disorders (dated by TCRdb to the late 2010s). The method behind the library was 5' RACE. The sample was run on an Illumina HiSeq 2500. Clones were called with MiXCR by TCRdb after fastp trimmed the public reads at Q25, and only in-frame beta chains were retained. Every CDR3 protein is listed once, alongside the most common genes and DNA of its rows. A total of 55,000 to 75,000 distinct CDR3 sequences appear in this sample, 4% to 6% of them only once. The top ten constitute 2.8% of the sample. Source material: PBMCs. All receptors derive from a young woman with multiple sclerosis.

This clonotype was seen at least ten times. Here the CDR3 DNA reads TGCAGTGCTAGAGCTCTGAGCGGGGGCTCCTACGAGCAGTACTTC. The encoded protein is CSARALSGGSYEQYF. This chain joins TRBV20-1 and TRBJ2-7; 8 positions match TRBD2. V trimming: 1 base; J trimming: 0 bases; junction bases outside the gene matches: 5. CDR1 is DFQATT, CDR2 SNEGSKA, per germline (reference sequence). This CDR3 is 15 amino acids long.

Ten or more counts support this clonotype. Sequence at one end of the junction differs from germline and may be a read error. The chain uses TRBV15 and TRBJ1-6, with 7 bases fitting TRBD1. The CDR3 runs 14 residues. The germline CDR1 and CDR2 sequences are LNHNV and YYDKDF (reference sequence). This CDR3 is CATAGGGYNSPLNF. In DNA, the CDR3 is TGTGCCACCGCAGGGGGGGGTTATAATTCACCCCTCAACTTT. The full variable domain, its missing parts supplied by reference TRBV15 and TRBJ1-6, is DAMVIQNPRYQVTQFGKPVTLSCSQTLNHNVMYWYQQKSSQAPKLLFHYYDKDFNNEADTPDNFQSRRPNTSFCFLDIRSPGLGDTAMYLCATAGGGYNSPLNFGNGTRLTVT.

There are many counts of this clonotype. The chain links TRBV5-1 to TRBJ2-1, with D maybe TRBD2 (6 bases). Germline V gene data show CDR1 as SGHRS and CDR2 as YFSETQ. Trimming shortened V by 0 bases and J by 1 base, and 8 bases separated the two germline ends. The CDR3 covers 15 residues. CDR3 protein: CASSLGGTSYNEQFF. In DNA form, the CDR3 reads TGCGCCAGCAGCTTGGGCGGGACGTCCTACAATGAGCAGTTCTTC.

This clonotype was seen a handful of times. In DNA form, the CDR3 reads TGCAGTGCTAGAGAAGGCGGGACAGGGGGCTCTGGCTACACCTTC. The encoded protein is CSAREGGTGGSGYTF. This rearrangement joins TRBV20-1 to TRBJ1-2; TRBD1 matches 12 bases. This CDR3 is 15 amino acids long. V lost 0 bases, J lost 7 bases, and 6 bases stayed unmatched. Per germline, CDR1 DFQATT and CDR2 SNEGSKA (reference sequence).

The sample holds many counts of this clonotype. This chain uses TRBV20-1 with TRBJ2-7, with 8 bases lining up with TRBD2. With 1 base clipped from V and 4 bases from J, the junction kept 6 bases outside the gene matches. Germline V CDR1 and CDR2: DFQATT, SNEGSKA (reference sequence). This CDR3 has 14 amino acids. The CDR3 sequence: CSARAAGGRYEQYF. For the CDR3, the DNA is TGCAGTGCTAGAGCGGCGGGGGGTAGATACGAGCAGTACTTC.

This clonotype was seen ten or more times. J is TRBJ1-5 and V is TRBV10-2; D is unresolved. Trimming cost V 1 base and J 5 bases, with 3 bases left between them. The germline V gene has CDR1 WSHSY and CDR2 SAAADI. The CDR3 consists of 12 residues. This CDR3 reads CASSEWHQPQHF. CDR3 nucleotides: TGCGCCAGCAGTGAGTGGCATCAGCCCCAGCATTTT.

This clonotype was recorded a few times. One end of the junction varies from germline; a read error may be responsible. The genes are TRBV4-1 and TRBJ1-5; D gene unclear. Germline V lookup: CDR1 MGHRA, CDR2 YSYEKL. This CDR3 region has 13 residues. The CDR3, as DNA: TGCGCCAGCAGCCAAGATTTCAATCAGCCCCAGAATTTT. It yields the protein CASSQDFNQPQNF.

This clonotype was recorded many times. In this CDR3 the conserved last residue, phenylalanine or tryptophan, is missing, so a read error is likely. The DNA is omitted, as the CDR3 cannot be located on it reliably, and the CDR3 follows TCRdb's listing. The V and J genes are TRBV20-1 and TRBJ2-1; the D segment call TRBD2 is taken from the table without a DNA check. The CDR3 region is 11 residues in length, termini included. Germline V gene data show CDR1 as DFQATT and CDR2 as SNEGSKA (reference sequence). CDR3 amino acids: CKILAGDDLIP.

This clonotype was seen many times. The chain combines TRBV20-1 with TRBJ2-3, with D perhaps TRBD2 (5 bases). Germline CDR1 is DFQATT and CDR2 is SNEGSKA (reference sequence). Trimming left V 5 bases short and J 1 base short, with 10 bases between. The CDR3 runs to 13 residues. The CDR3 loop is CSARRAGTDTQYF. CDR3 in DNA: TGCAGTGCTCGGCGGGCCGGCACAGATACGCAGTATTTT.

This clonotype came up many times. The chain is built from TRBV15 and TRBJ1-1, with no clear D. The CDR3 runs 14 residues. The ends were cut back, 0 bases at V and 3 bases at J, with 8 bases in the middle. Germline CDR1 reads LNHNV; CDR2 reads YYDKDF (reference sequence). This chain's CDR3 is CATSRDRVHTEAFF. In nucleotides, the CDR3 is TGTGCCACCAGCAGAGATCGTGTCCACACTGAAGCTTTCTTT.

There are many counts of this clonotype. The genes are TRBV3-1 and TRBJ1-1, with 8 bases that match TRBD1. The CDR3 is 14 amino acids. Germline V gene sequence: CDR1 LGHDT, CDR2 YNNKEL (reference sequence). The V segment lost 6 bases and the J segment 5 bases; nucleotides outside the gene matches: 8. The CDR3 sequence is CASSPAQGETEAFF. CDR3 DNA sequence: TGTGCCAGCAGTCCGGCACAGGGGGAGACTGAAGCTTTCTTT. Combining the CDR3 with reference TRBV3-1 and TRBJ1-1 gives the whole variable domain DTAVSQTPKYLVTQMGNDKSIKCEQNLGHDTMYWYKQDSKKFLKIMFSYNNKELIINETVPNRFSPKSPDKAHLNLHINSLELGDSAVYFCASSPAQGETEAFFGQGTRLTVV.

This clonotype showed up just a few times. One junction end disagrees with the germline gene, perhaps due to a read error. The rearrangement joins TRBV5-6 to TRBJ1-6; 8 bases match TRBD1. This CDR3 comprises 14 residues. CDR1 and CDR2 from the germline V gene are SGHDT and YYEEEE. This CDR3 reads CASSLGQGASPLNF. The CDR3 region has the DNA TGTGCCAGCAGCTTGGGGCAGGGGGCTTCACCCCTCAACTTT.

This clonotype was counted at least ten times. V gene TRBV5-1 combines with J gene TRBJ1-1, with D perhaps TRBD1 (5 bases). Germline V gives CDR1 SGHRS, CDR2 YFSETQ. V was trimmed by 0 bases and J by 1 base, leaving 19 bases between them. CDR3 length equals 18 residues. CDR3 DNA sequence: TGCGCCAGCAGCTTGGGGACGTGGGGGGAGGTCCCGAACACTGAAGCTTTCTTT. Translated, it gives CASSLGTWGEVPNTEAFF.